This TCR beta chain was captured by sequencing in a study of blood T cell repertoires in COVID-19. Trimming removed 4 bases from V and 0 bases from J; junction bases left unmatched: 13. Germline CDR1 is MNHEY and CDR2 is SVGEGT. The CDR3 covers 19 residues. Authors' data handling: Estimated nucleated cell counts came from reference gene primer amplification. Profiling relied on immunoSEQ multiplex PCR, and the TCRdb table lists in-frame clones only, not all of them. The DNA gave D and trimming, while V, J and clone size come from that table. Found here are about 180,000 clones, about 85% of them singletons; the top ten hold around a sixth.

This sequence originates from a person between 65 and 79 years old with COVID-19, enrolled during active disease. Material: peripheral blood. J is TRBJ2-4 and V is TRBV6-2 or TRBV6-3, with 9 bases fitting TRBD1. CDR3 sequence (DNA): TGTGCCAGCAGTTCCCAACGGGACAGGGTCCCAATAGCCAAAAACATTCAGTACTTC. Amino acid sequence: CASSSQRDRVPIAKNIQYF.